Given below is one TCR beta chain in context. Germline V gene data show CDR1 as SGDLS and CDR2 as YYNGEE. This CDR3 spans 15 amino acids. V was trimmed by 0 bases and J by 4 bases, leaving 13 bases between them. This sample was included in a study of T cell changes during pregnancy in multiple sclerosis. The protocol was immunoSEQ multiplex PCR, while the TCRdb copy is restricted to in-frame clones and leaves out a portion. Of around 39,000 clones listed, around 92% are singletons. The genes are TRBV9 and TRBJ1-1; the D gene is possibly TRBD1 (6 bases). This receptor was identified in a female donor with multiple sclerosis, enrolled in a pregnancy study. The sequencing here drew on CD8+ T cells from peripheral blood mononuclear cells, taken before pregnancy. CDR3 nucleotide sequence: TGTGCCAGCAGCGTAGGTGGGGGCGGTGGCACTGAAGCTTTCTTT. Translated: CASSVGGGGGTEAFF.